This T cell receptor beta chain was sequenced during a study of graft-versus-host responses after intestinal transplantation. Across the study: Transplants given to recipients were multivisceral, liver-intestinal, or isolated intestinal.

This clone was picked up one time. Its target is not known. Points from the study as a whole: Within allografts, high graft-versus-host to host-versus-graft clonal ratios were seen among patients with graft-donor T cell macrochimerism. Early post-transplant declines in HvG were associated with peak levels of circulating GvH clones. Some GvH clones appeared in ileal mucosa or blood before recipient bone marrow.

There are 14 residues in the CDR3. Looked up from germline, CDR1 is MDHEN and CDR2 is SYDVKM. The V gene lost 6 bases and the J gene lost 3 bases, with 15 bases spanning the gap. Here immunoSEQ multiplex PCR was the method, and the copy in TCRdb shows in-frame clones only, minus some. This table has about 90,000 clones, roughly 90% appearing once. The clonotype originates from a human donor who received an intestinal transplant. V is TRBV28 and J is TRBJ2-7; perhaps TRBD1 as D (5 bases). Sequencing was performed on unstimulated CD4+ T cells sorted from spleen or lymph node cells, taken before intestinal transplant. The CDR3 nucleotides read TGTGCCAGCAGAGCCACAGGCGTAATCTACGAGCAGTACTTC. Protein sequence: CASRATGVIYEQYF.